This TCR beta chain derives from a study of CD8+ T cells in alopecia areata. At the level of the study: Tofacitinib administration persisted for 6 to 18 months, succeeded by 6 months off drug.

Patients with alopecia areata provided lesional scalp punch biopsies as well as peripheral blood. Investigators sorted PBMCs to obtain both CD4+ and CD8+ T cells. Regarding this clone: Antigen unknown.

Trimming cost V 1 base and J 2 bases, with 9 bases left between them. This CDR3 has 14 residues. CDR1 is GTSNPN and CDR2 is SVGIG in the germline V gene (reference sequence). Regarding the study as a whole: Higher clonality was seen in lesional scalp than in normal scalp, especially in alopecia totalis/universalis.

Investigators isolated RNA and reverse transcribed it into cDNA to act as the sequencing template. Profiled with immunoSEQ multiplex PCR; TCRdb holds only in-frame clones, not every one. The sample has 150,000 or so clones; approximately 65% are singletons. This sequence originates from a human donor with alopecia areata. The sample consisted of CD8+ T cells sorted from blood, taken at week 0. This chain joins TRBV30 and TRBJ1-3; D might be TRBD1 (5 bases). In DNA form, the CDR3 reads TGTGCCTGGAGTGAAGGGACGGCTGGAAACACCATATATTTT. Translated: CAWSEGTAGNTIYF.